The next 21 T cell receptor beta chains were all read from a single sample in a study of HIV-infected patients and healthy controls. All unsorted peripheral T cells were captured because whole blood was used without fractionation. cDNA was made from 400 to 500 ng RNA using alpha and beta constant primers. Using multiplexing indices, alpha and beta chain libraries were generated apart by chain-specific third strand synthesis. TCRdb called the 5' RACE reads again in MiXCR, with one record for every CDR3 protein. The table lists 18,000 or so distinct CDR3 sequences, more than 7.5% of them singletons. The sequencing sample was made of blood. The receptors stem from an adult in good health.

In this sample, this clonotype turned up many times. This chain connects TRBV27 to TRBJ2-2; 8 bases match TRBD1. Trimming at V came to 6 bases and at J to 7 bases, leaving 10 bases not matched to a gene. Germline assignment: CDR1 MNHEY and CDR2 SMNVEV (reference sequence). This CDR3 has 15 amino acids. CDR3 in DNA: TGTGCCAGCAGACCATTGGACAGGGTGGACGGGGAGCTGTTTTTT. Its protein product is CASRPLDRVDGELFF.

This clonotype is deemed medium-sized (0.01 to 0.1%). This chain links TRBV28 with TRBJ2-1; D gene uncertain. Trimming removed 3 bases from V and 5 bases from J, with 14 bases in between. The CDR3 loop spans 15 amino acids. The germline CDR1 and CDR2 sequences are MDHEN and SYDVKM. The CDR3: CASSFLTAVDNEQFF. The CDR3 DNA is TGTGCCAGCAGTTTCCTGACGGCCGTAGACAATGAGCAGTTCTTC.

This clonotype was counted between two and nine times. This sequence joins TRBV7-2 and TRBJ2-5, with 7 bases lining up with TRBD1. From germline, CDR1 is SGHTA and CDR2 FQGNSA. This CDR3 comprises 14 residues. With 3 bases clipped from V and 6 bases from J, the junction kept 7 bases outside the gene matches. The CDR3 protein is CASSLIDRVQTQYF. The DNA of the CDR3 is TGTGCCAGCAGCTTGATCGACAGGGTCCAGACCCAGTACTTC.

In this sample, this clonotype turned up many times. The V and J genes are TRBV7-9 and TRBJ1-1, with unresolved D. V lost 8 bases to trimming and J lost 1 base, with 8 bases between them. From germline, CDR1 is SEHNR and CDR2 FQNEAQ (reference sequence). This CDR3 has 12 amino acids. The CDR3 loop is CASVDSNTEAFF. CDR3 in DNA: TGTGCCAGCGTCGACTCGAACACTGAAGCTTTCTTT.

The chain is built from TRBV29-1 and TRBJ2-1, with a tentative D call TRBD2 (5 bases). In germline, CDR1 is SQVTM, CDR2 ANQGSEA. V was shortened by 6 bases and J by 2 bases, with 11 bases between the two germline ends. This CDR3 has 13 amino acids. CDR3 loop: CSVRSSPYNEQFF. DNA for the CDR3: TGCAGCGTCCGGTCTAGCCCCTACAATGAGCAGTTCTTC.

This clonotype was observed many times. In nucleotides, the CDR3 is TGCAGTGCCATCCGTCGACAGGGGAATTACAATGAGCAGTTCTTC. This gives the protein CSAIRRQGNYNEQFF. This chain joins TRBV20-1 and TRBJ2-1; 8 nucleotides match TRBD1. Losses at the gene ends were 6 bases for V and 4 bases for J; bases not matched to a gene: 11. This CDR3 spans 15 amino acids. Germline CDR1 reads DFQATT; CDR2 reads SNEGSKA (reference sequence).

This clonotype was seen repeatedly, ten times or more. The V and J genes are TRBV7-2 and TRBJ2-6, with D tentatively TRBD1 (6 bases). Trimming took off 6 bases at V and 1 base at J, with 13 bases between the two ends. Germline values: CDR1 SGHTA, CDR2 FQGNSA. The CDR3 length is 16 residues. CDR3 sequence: CASRGQRTSGANVLTF. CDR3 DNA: TGTGCCAGCAGAGGACAGAGGACGTCTGGGGCCAACGTCCTGACTTTC.

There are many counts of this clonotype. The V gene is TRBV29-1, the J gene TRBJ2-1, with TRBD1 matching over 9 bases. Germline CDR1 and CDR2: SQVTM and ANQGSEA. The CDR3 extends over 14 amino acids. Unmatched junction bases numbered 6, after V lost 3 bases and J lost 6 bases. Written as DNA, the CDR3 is TGCAGCGTTGAGAACAGGGGGCTCGCCAATGAGCAGTTCTTC. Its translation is CSVENRGLANEQFF.

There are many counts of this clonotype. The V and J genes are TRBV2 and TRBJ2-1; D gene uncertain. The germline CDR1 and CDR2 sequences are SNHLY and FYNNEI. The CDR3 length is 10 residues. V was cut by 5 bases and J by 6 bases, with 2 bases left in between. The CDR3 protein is CASSLNEQFF. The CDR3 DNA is TGTGCCAGCAGTCTCAATGAGCAGTTCTTC. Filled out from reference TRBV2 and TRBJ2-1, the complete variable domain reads EPEVTQTPSHQVTQMGQEVILRCVPISNHLYFYWYRQILGQKVEFLVSFYNNEISEKSEIFDDQFSVERPDGSNFTLKIRSTKLEDSAMYFCASSLNEQFFGPGTRLTVL.

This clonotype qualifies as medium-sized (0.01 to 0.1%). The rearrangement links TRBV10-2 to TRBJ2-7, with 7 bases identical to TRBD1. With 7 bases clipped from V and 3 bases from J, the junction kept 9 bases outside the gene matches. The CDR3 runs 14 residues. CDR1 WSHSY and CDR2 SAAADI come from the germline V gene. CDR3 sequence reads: CASKGEGARYEQYF. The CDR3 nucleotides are TGCGCCAGCAAGGGAGAGGGGGCCCGCTACGAGCAGTACTTC.

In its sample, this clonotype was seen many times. Here the CDR3 reads CASSVVSPGTGVGTDTQYF. CDR3 DNA: TGTGCCAGCAGTGTGGTTTCTCCCGGGACAGGGGTCGGAACAGATACGCAGTATTTT. This rearrangement joins TRBV27 to TRBJ2-3; 10 bases are a match to TRBD1. The CDR3 is 19 residues long. Losses at the gene ends were 5 bases for V and 3 bases for J; bases not matched to a gene: 17. From germline, CDR1 is MNHEY and CDR2 SMNVEV (reference sequence).

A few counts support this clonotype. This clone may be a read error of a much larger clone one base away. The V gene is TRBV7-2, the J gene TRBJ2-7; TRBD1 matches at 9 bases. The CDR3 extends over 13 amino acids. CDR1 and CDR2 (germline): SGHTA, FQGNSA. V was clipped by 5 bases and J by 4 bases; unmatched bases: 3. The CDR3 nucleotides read TGTGCCAGCAGCCCCGGGACAGGGTACGAGCAGTACTTC. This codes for CASSPGTGYEQYF.

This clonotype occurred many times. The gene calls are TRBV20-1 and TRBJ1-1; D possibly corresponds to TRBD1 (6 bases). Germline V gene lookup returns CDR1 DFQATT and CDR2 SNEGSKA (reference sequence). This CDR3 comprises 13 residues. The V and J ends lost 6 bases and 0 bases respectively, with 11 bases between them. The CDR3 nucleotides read TGCAGTGCCCTAGGGGGGATGAACACTGAAGCTTTCTTT. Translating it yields CSALGGMNTEAFF.

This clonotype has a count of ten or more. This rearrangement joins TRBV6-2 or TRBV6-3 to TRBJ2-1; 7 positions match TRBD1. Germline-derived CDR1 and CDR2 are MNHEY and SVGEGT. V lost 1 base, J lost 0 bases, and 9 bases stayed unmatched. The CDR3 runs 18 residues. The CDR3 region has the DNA TGTGCCAGCAGTTACTTAAGGGGGCTCCCGTCCTCCTACAATGAGCAGTTCTTC. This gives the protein CASSYLRGLPSSYNEQFF.

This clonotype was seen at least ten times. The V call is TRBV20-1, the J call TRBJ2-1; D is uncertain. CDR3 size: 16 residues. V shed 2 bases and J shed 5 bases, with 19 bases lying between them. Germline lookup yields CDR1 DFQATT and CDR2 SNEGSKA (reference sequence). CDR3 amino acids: CSARTHAADAHNEQFF. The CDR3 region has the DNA TGCAGTGCTAGAACCCATGCGGCGGACGCTCACAATGAGCAGTTCTTC.

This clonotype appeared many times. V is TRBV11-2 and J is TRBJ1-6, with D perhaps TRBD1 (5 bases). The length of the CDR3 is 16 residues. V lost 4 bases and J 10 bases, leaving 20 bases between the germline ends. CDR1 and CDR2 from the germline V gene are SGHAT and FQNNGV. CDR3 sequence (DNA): TGTGCCAGCAGCTCGACTTTGAGGGGTGGAGAATCACCCCTCCACTTT. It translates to CASSSTLRGGESPLHF.

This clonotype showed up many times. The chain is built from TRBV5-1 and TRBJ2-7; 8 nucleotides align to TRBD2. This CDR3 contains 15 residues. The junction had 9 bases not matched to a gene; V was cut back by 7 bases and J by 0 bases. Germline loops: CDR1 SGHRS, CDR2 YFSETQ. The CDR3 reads CASHTRSGSSYEQYF. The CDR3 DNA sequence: TGCGCCAGCCACACCCGCAGCGGGAGCTCCTACGAGCAGTACTTC.

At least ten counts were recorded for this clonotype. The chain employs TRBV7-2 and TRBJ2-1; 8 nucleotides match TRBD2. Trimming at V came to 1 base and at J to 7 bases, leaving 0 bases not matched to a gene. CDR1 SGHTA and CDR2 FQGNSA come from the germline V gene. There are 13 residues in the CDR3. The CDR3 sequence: CASSLGLANEQFF. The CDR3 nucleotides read TGTGCCAGCAGCTTAGGACTAGCGAATGAGCAGTTCTTC.

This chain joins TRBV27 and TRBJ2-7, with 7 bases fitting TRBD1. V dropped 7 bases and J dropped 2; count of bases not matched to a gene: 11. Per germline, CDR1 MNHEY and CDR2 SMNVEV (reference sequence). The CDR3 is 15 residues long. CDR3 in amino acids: CASNGRDRLPYEQYF. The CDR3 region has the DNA TGTGCCAGCAACGGTCGGGACAGATTGCCCTACGAGCAGTACTTC.

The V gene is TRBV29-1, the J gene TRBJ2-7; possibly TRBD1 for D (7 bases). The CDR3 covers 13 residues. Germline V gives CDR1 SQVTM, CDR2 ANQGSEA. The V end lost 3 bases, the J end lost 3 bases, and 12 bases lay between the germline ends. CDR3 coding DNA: TGCAGCGTTGATCAGGGGGGTAACTACGAGCAGTACTTC. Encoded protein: CSVDQGGNYEQYF.

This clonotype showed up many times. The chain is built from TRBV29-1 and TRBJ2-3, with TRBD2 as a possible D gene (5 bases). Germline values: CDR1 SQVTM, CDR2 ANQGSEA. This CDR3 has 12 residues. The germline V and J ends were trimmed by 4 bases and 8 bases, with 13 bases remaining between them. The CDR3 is CSVAGGGPTQYF. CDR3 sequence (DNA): TGCAGCGTTGCAGGAGGCGGCCCTACGCAGTATTTT.